The sequence of this TCR beta chain was determined in a study of beta chain features in type 1 diabetes. Regarding the study as a whole: The similarity of naive, central memory and Treg TCRB repertoires appeared greater among patients than among healthy donors. Among all four CD4+ subsets, Type 1 diabetes patients had TCRB CDR3s that were moderately but significantly shorter.

CDR1 is SNHLY, CDR2 FYNNEI, per germline. V dropped 7 bases and J dropped 0 bases, with 9 bases sitting between them. The CDR3 length is 14 residues. This clone appeared a few times. As yet, its antigen is unknown. The whole isolated RNA underwent reverse transcription, so sequencing captured expressed TCRB transcripts. Clones were sequenced by immunoSEQ multiplex PCR, and TCRdb holds only the in-frame ones, with some missing. Seen here are under 200,000 clones, about 8.3% observed once, and the top ten hold approximately 0.56%. The sequence was obtained from a woman between 18 and 30 years old with type 1 diabetes. The chain has TRBV2 and TRBJ2-2, with TRBD2 as a possible D gene (6 bases). Sequencing was carried out using central memory CD4+ T cells from blood. CDR3 region: CASNRLANTGELFF. The CDR3 DNA sequence: TGTGCCAGCAACCGACTAGCGAACACCGGGGAGCTGTTTTTT.